The entry that follows covers one TCR beta chain sequence. These data originate in a study of cytomegalovirus exposure and HLA in healthy donors. The CDR3 loop spans 17 amino acids. Germline V CDR1 and CDR2: LNHDA, SQIVND (reference sequence). The V and J ends lost 3 bases and 4 bases, in that order; junction bases with no gene match: 14. This PCR relied on a set of 60 Vbeta primers and 13 Jbeta primers. Here immunoSEQ multiplex PCR was the method, and the copy in TCRdb shows in-frame clones only, minus some. Among about 150,000 clones listed, just under 85% were seen once. The clonotype comes from a girl aged 10 to 17 in good health and CMV-seropositive. The chain combines TRBV19 with TRBJ1-2; 7 bases agree with TRBD1. Sample: PBMCs. The CDR3 nucleotides read TGTGCCAGTAGTATTTTAGGGTCGACAGGGATCAGCTATGGCTACACCTTC. Amino acid sequence: CASSILGSTGISYGYTF.